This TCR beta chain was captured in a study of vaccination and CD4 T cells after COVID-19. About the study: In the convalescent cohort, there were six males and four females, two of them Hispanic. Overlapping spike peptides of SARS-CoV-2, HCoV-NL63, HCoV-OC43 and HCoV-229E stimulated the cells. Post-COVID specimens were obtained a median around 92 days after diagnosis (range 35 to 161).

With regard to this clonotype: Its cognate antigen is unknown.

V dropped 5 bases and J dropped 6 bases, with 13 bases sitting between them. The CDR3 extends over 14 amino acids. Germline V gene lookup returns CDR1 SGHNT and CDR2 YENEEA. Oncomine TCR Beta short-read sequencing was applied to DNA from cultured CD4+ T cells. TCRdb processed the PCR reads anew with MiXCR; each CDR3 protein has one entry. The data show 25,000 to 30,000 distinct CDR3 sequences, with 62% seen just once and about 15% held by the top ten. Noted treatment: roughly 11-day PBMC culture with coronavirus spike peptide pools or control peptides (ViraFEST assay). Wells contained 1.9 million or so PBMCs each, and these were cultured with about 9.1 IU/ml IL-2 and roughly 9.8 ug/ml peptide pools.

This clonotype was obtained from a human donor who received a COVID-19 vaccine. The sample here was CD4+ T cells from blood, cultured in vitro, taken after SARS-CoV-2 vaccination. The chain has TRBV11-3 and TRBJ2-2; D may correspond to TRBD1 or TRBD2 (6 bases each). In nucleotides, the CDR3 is TGTGCCAGCAGCAGGGGGGCCGATTCCGGGGAGCTGTTTTTT. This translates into CASSRGADSGELFF.